Listed below are T cell receptor beta chains from one sample, sequenced in a study of technical replicates of blood from a handful of donors. Libraries were prepared by immunoSEQ multiplex PCR; TCRdb keeps only in-frame clonotypes and omits some of them. Of approximately 13,000 clones in the sample, less than 90% are singletons; the top ten hold approximately 13%. The specimen was PBMCs. These receptors were obtained from a human donor in good health. Each CDR3 is given with its conserved first and last residue. Each record gives: D gene, V gene, J gene, clone size, CDR3 protein, CDR3 DNA. The D gene is left open where the match is weak. Rows give clone size only sometimes, using once, few, many, or a class for an expanded clone.

-	TRBV29-1	TRBJ2-1	once	CSVEWTSGVPFF	TGCAGCGTTGAATGGACCTCAGGGGTCCCGTTCTTC
-	TRBV2	TRBJ2-1	-	CASSDGGAYNEQFF	TGTGCCAGCAGTGACGGCGGGGCATACAATGAGCAGTTCTTC
-	TRBV10-1	TRBJ2-3	-	CASSELVGGQADTQYF	TGCGCCAGCAGTGAGTTGGTGGGAGGACAAGCGGATACGCAGTATTTT
TRBD2	TRBV7-6	TRBJ2-1	-	CASSLPPGLAGGPPYNEQFF	TGTGCCAGCAGCTTGCCCCCGGGACTAGCGGGAGGGCCTCCCTACAATGAGCAGTTCTTC
-	TRBV5-4	TRBJ1-2	-	CASSPLGGDGYGYTF	TGTGCCAGCAGCCCATTAGGCGGAGACGGCTATGGCTACACCTTC
-	TRBV5-1	TRBJ2-2	-	CASGGGTGSTGELFF	TGCGCCAGCGGCGGAGGTACAGGGTCCACCGGGGAGCTGTTTTTT
TRBD1	TRBV10-2	TRBJ1-2	-	CASSDGTGYGYTF	TGCGCCAGCAGTGACGGGACAGGCTATGGCTACACCTTC
TRBD2	TRBV4-1	TRBJ2-7	-	CASSHSLAGDEQYF	TGCGCCAGCAGCCACTCCCTAGCGGGGGACGAGCAGTACTTC
-	TRBV9	TRBJ2-2	-	CASSVVLALNTGELFF	TGTGCCAGCAGCGTAGTGCTAGCGCTGAACACCGGGGAGCTGTTTTTT
TRBD1	TRBV10-2	TRBJ2-6	-	CASSERTGGQFGANVLTF	TGCGCCAGCAGTGAGCGGACAGGGGGGCAGTTTGGGGCCAACGTCCTGACTTTC
-	TRBV28	TRBJ1-3	-	CASSRGLSGNTIYF	TGTGCCAGCAGCAGGGGTCTATCTGGAAACACCATATATTTT
TRBD1	TRBV2	TRBJ1-2	-	CASSEGTGYYGYTF	TGTGCCAGCAGTGAAGGGACAGGCTACTATGGCTACACCTTC
TRBD1	TRBV5-6	TRBJ1-5	-	CASSPGQGLTQHF	TGTGCCAGCAGCCCGGGACAGGGACTGACCCAGCATTTT
TRBD1	TRBV5-6	TRBJ2-1	large	CASSLGDRGYNEQFF	TGTGCCAGCAGCTTGGGGGACAGGGGATACAATGAGCAGTTCTTC
-	TRBV7-8	TRBJ1-1	-	CASSRGTMNTEAFF	TGTGCCAGCAGCCGGGGTACGATGAACACTGAAGCTTTCTTT
TRBD2	TRBV6-1	TRBJ2-1	-	CASSDAGLPPYNEQFF	TGTGCCAGCAGTGACGCGGGACTACCTCCATACAATGAGCAGTTCTTC